This T cell receptor (beta chain) was captured by sequencing in a study of blood T cell repertoires in COVID-19. The CDR3 contains 15 residues. The germline CDR1 and CDR2 sequences are ENHRY and SYGVKD. V was pared by 1 base and J by 10 bases, with 14 bases between. The authors' processing: Estimates of nucleated cell counts were drawn from the amplification of reference gene primers. The table came from immunoSEQ multiplex PCR; TCRdb's copy has only in-frame clones and leaves some out. For V, J and clone size, that table is used; D and trimming come from the DNA. Of under 200,000 clones in the sample, around nine tenths were seen once. Those who participated ranged in age from roughly 18 to 90 years and resided in about two dozen US areas.

The rearrangement uses TRBV10-3 and TRBJ1-6; TRBD1 is a possible D gene (5 bases). The sequence was collected from a woman aged 45-65 years who had recovered from COVID-19. The source material was PBMCs or T cells enriched from blood (not recorded which). CDR3 bases: TGTGCCATCAGTGAGTTCGGGGGTGGGGGGTCACCCCTCCACTTT. Protein: CAISEFGGGGSPLHF.